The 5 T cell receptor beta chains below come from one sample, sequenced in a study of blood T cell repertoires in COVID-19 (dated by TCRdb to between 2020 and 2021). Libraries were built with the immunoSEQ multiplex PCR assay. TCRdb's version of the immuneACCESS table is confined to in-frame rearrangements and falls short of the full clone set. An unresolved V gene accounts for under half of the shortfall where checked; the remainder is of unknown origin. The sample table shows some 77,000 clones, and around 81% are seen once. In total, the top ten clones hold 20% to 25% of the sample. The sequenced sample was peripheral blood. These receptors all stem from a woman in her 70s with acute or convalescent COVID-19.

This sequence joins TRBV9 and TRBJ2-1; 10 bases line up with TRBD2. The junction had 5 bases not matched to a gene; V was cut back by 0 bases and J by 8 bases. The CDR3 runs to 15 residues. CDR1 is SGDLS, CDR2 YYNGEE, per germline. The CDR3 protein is CASSVASGRVDEQFF. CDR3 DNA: TGTGCCAGCAGCGTAGCCAGCGGGAGGGTCGATGAGCAGTTCTTC. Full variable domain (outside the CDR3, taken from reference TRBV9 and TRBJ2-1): DSGVTQTPKHLITATGQRVTLRCSPRSGDLSVYWYQQSLDQGLQFLIQYYNGEERAKGNILERFSAQQFPDLHSELNLSSLELGDSALYFCASSVASGRVDEQFFGPGTRLTVL.

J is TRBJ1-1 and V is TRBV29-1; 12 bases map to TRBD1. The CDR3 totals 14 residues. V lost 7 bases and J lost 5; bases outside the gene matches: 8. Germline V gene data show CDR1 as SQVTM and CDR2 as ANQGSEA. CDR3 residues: CSARDRGLRTEAFF. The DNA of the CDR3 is TGCAGCGCTAGGGACAGGGGGCTCCGAACTGAAGCTTTCTTT.

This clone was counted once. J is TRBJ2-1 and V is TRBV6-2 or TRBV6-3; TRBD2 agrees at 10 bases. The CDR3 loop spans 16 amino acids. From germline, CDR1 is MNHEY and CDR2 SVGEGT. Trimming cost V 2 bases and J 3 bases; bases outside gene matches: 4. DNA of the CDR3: TGTGCCAGCAGTTACCGAGCGGGAGGGAACTACAATGAGCAGTTCTTC. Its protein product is CASSYRAGGNYNEQFF.

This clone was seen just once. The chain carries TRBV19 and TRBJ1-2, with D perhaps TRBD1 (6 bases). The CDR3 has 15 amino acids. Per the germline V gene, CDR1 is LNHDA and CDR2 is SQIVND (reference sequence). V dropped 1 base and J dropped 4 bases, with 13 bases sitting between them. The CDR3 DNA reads TGTGCCAGTAGTATAGCTCAGGACAGCATCTATGGCTACACCTTC. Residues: CASSIAQDSIYGYTF.

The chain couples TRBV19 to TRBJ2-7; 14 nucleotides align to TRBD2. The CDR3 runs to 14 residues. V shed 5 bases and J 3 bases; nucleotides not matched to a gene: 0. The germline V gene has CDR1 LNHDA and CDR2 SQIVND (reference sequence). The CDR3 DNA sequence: TGTGCCAGTAGTGGGACTAGCGGGAGCTACGAGCAGTACTTC. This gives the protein CASSGTSGSYEQYF.